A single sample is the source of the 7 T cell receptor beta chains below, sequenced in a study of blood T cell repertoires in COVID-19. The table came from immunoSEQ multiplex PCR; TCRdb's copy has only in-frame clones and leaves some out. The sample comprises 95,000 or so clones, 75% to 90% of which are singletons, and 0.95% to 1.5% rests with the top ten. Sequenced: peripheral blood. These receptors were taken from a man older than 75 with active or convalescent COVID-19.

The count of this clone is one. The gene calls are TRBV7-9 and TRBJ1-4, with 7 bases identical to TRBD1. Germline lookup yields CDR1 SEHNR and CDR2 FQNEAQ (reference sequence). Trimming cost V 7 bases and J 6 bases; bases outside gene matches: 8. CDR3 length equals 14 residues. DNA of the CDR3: TGTGCCAGCACCCATTCCGGGACAGATGAAAAACTGTTTTTT. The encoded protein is CASTHSGTDEKLFF.

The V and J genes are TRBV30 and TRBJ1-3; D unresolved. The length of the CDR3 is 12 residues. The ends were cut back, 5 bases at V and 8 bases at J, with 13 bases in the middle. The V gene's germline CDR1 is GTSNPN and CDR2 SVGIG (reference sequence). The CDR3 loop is CAWRGVGDTIYF. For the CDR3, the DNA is TGTGCCTGGCGGGGAGTCGGAGACACCATATATTTT.

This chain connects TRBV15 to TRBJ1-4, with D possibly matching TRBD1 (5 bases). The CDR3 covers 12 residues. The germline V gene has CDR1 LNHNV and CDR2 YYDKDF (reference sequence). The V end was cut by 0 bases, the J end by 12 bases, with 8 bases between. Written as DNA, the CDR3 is TGTGCCACCAGCAGAGATTGGGGGGAACTGTTTTTT. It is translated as CATSRDWGELFF. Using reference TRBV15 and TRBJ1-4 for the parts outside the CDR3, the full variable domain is DAMVIQNPRYQVTQFGKPVTLSCSQTLNHNVMYWYQQKSSQAPKLLFHYYDKDFNNEADTPDNFQSRRPNTSFCFLDIRSPGLGDTAMYLCATSRDWGELFFGSGTQLSVL.

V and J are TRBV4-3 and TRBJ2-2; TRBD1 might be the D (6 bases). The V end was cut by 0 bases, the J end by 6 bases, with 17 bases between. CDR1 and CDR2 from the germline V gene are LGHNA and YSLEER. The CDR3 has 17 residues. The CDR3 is CASSQDKGGIRSGELFF. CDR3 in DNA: TGCGCCAGCAGCCAAGATAAAGGGGGAATTCGCTCCGGGGAGCTGTTTTTT.

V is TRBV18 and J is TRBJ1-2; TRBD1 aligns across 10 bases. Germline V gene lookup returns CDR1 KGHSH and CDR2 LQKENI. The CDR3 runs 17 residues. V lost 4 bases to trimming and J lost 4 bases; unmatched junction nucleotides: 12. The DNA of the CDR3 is TGTGCCAGCTCACTAACGACCGGGACAGGGGACCGCTATGGCTACACCTTC. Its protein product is CASSLTTGTGDRYGYTF.

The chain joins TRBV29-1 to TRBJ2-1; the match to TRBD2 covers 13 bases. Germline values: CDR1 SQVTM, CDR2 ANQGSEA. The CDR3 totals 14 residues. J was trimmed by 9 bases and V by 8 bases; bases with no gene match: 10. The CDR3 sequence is CSSGGTSGVGEQFF. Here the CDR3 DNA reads TGCAGCTCCGGGGGGACTAGCGGGGTGGGTGAGCAGTTCTTC.

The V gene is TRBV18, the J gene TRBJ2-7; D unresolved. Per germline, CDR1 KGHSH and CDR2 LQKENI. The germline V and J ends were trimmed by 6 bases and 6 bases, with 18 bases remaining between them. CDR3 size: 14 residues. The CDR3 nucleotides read TGTGCCAGCTCCCAAATCCAGGTAGATGGCGAGCAGTACTTC. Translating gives CASSQIQVDGEQYF.